This TCR beta chain was found in a study of identical twins (dated by TCRdb to 2016 to 2017). Looking at the study overall: TCR alpha and beta repertoires from monozygotic twins, unrelated adults of various ages and cord blood were deep-sequenced to test whether fetal clonotypes persist. Replicate twin experiments were performed at different times using different library preparation protocols to rule out contamination.

About this clonotype: Its antigen specificity is not known. Base qualities were left out, and no much larger clone turns up one base away.

Overall study outcomes, separate from this receptor: Conclusions relied on cross-sectional statistical analysis, since the same donors could not be followed over many years. Fewer insertions were carried by abundant cord blood beta clonotypes, a similar but weaker trend appeared in young adult naive repertoires, and no such trend appeared in memory repertoires. Invariant T cells such as MAIT and iNKT could partly confound zero-insertion analyses, although diverse VJ usage argued against such confounding for most clonotypes. In monozygotic twins, recombination models systematically underestimated out-of-frame TCR alpha sharing, but the models matched the sharing seen between unrelated individuals. A weaker excess of twin sharing was found in beta out-of-frame sequences because the signal-to-noise ratio was lowered by fewer shared sequences. Compared with coincidental sharing between unrelated individuals, an excess of low generation-probability sequences was observed among out-of-frame TCR alpha sequences shared between twins.

Preparation of the library involved 5' RACE. Sequencing instrument: Illumina HiSeq 2000. Template switching introduced a universal primer binding site; the final cDNA contained a unique molecular identifier, enabling accurate counting of TCR cDNA molecules. Specific primers in the conserved constant-segment region were used to synthesize first-strand cDNA for TCR alpha and beta chains. Each cDNA library was double barcoded, with a SMART-Mk sample barcode plus Illumina barcodes, to control for contamination. TruSeq adapter sequences, together with Illumina sample barcodes, were added in two successive PCR steps. The TCR alpha and beta cDNA libraries were sequenced on the Illumina HiSeq platform using custom primers. Regarding the original processing steps: Unique molecular identifiers were extracted from raw reads with MiGEC, and CDR3 positions were determined with MiXCR. For each individual, recombination models were inferred using an EM algorithm with the repgenHMM and IGoR tools. The tcR package in R was used for shared clonotype analysis, with sharing normalized by the product of cloneset sizes. To study raw recombination without the effects of thymic and clonal selection, out-of-frame nonproductive sequences were analyzed. In TCRdb, the public reads were trimmed at Q25 with fastp and aligned with MiXCR, with productive beta chains retained. Here each entry gathers all rows of one CDR3 protein and keeps the most common genes and DNA. Here the V and J calls rest on TCRdb's processing, not on the authors' analysis. This sample comprises 1.5 million to 2 million distinct CDR3 sequences, less than 40% of them detected only once. The ten largest clones represent about 0.27% of the sample.

Every donor was a healthy Caucasian. Taken from cysteine to phenylalanine, the CDR3 has 14 residues. Just CDR3 DNA is preserved here, 42 bases in frame from base 1. CDR1 is given as SGHRS and CDR2 as YFSETQ, both from the germline V gene. Clipping removes 4 bases from V and 5 bases from J, with 6 as the unmatched junction base count. The receptor comes from a newborn girl in good health. Material for sequencing was cord blood. The V and J genes are TRBV5-1 and TRBJ1-1, and 9 junction bases match TRBD1. The CDR3 sequence is CASSAQGALTEAFF. The DNA sequence is as follows: TGCGCCAGCAGCGCACAGGGGGCGCTTACTGAAGCTTTCTTT.